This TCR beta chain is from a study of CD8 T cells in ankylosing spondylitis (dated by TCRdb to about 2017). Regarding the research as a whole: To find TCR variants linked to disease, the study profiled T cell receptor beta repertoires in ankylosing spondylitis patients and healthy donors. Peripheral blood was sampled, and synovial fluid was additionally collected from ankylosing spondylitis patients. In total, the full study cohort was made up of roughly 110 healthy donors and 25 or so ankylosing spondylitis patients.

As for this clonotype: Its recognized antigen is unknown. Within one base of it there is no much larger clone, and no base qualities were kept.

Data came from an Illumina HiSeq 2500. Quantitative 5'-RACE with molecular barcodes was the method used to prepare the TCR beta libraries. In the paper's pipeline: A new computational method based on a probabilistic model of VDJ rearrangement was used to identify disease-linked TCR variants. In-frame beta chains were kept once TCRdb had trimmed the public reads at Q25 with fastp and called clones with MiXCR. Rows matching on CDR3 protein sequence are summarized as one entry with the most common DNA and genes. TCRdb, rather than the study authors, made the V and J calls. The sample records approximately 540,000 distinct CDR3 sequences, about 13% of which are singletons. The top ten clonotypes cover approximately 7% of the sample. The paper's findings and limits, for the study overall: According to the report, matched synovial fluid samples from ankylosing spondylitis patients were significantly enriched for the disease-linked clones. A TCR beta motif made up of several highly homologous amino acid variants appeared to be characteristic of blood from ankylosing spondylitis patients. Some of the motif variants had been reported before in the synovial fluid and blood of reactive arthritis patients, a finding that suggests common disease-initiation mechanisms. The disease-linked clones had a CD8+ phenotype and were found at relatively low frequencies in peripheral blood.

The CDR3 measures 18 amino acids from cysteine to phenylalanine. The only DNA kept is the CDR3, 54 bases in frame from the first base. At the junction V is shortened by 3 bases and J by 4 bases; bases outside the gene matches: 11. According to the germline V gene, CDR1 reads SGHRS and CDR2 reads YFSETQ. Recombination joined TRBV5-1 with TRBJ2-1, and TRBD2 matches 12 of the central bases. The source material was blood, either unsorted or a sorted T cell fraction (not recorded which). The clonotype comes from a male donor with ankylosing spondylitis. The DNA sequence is TGCGCCAGCAGCTCTAGACTAGCGGGAGAGGTCAGGTACAATGAGCAGTTCTTC. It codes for CASSSRLAGEVRYNEQFF.